Presented here are 22 T cell receptor beta chains from one specimen sequenced in a study of blood T cell repertoires in COVID-19. Produced via immunoSEQ multiplex PCR; TCRdb's table is partial and in-frame only. The sample holds roughly 200,000 clones; about 88% are singletons and the top ten take 4% to 5%. Sequenced input: peripheral blood. All receptors derive from a woman aged 80 or over with acute or convalescent COVID-19.

The rearrangement joins TRBV4-1 to TRBJ2-7, with D unclear. This CDR3 spans 15 amino acids. V lost 2 bases and J 2 bases, leaving 13 bases between the germline ends. Germline CDR1 and CDR2: MGHRA and YSYEKL. CDR3 DNA sequence: TGCGCCAGCAGCCAAACAGTAAGAGTTACCTACGAGCAGTACTTC. This sequence encodes CASSQTVRVTYEQYF.

For this clone: This sample also contains other DNA sequences that code for the same CDR3. This rearrangement joins TRBV5-1 to TRBJ2-5, with unresolved D. The length of the CDR3 is 13 residues. CDR1 is SGHRS and CDR2 is YFSETQ in the germline V gene. V shed 0 bases and J shed 5 bases, with 8 bases lying between them. The CDR3 region is CASSLGAGETQYF. CDR3 coding DNA: TGCGCCAGCAGCTTGGGGGCTGGGGAGACCCAGTACTTC.

This clone appeared once. The chain joins TRBV10-1 to TRBJ1-2; TRBD1 matches at 8 bases. Germline V gene sequence: CDR1 WNHNN, CDR2 SYGVQD (reference sequence). The CDR3 loop spans 13 amino acids. Losses at the gene ends were 10 bases for V and 4 bases for J; bases not matched to a gene: 8. CDR3 protein: CATIDRGGYGYTF. The CDR3 coding sequence is TGCGCCACCATCGACAGGGGAGGCTATGGCTACACCTTC.

The rearrangement links TRBV7-2 to TRBJ1-4; D is unclear. V was shortened by 3 bases and J by 5 bases, with 10 bases between the two germline ends. The CDR3 has 14 amino acids. Germline V lookup: CDR1 SGHTA, CDR2 FQGNSA. The CDR3 loop is CASSFGRRNEKLFF. The CDR3 DNA sequence: TGTGCCAGCAGCTTCGGGAGGCGGAATGAAAAACTGTTTTTT. The variable domain in full, completed from reference TRBV7-2 and TRBJ1-4, reads GAGVSQSPSNKVTEKGKDVELRCDPISGHTALYWYRQSLGQGLEFLIYFQGNSAPDKSGLPSDRFSAERTGGSVSTLTIQRTQQEDSAVYLCASSFGRRNEKLFFGSGTQLSVL.

The rearrangement links TRBV28 to TRBJ1-3, with D maybe TRBD1 (6 bases). Germline CDR1 MDHEN, CDR2 SYDVKM. Trimming removed 3 bases from V and 3 bases from J, with 9 bases in between. The CDR3 length is 14 residues. The chain's CDR3 is CASSFVQGGNTIYF. The CDR3 DNA reads TGTGCCAGCAGTTTCGTACAGGGTGGAAACACCATATATTTT.

This clone appeared once. The chain joins TRBV6-5 to TRBJ2-2, with D possibly being TRBD1 (6 bases). CDR1 and CDR2 from the germline V gene are MNHEY and SVGAGI. The CDR3 contains 15 residues. V dropped 0 bases and J dropped 6 bases, with 11 bases sitting between them. The CDR3 region has the DNA TGTGCCAGCAGTTACTCGCCCGGGACACCCGGGGAGCTGTTTTTT. This codes for CASSYSPGTPGELFF.

The CDR3 here is CASSPKGGGPGYTF. The CDR3 nucleotides are TGCGCCAGCAGCCCGAAGGGAGGGGGGCCCGGCTACACCTTC. The chain employs TRBV10-1 and TRBJ1-2, with a possible D match to TRBD1 (6 bases). Germline V gives CDR1 WNHNN, CDR2 SYGVQD (reference sequence). CDR3 length: 14 residues. V dropped 6 bases and J dropped 8 bases, with 19 bases sitting between them.

This clone showed up just once. V and J are TRBV7-6 and TRBJ2-5, with 9 bases that match TRBD2. The CDR3 spans 15 residues. Germline V gives CDR1 SGHVS, CDR2 FNYEAQ. Unmatched junction bases numbered 4, after V lost 1 base and J lost 4 bases. In DNA, the CDR3 is TGTGCCAGCAGCTTAGGTGCGGGAGGGTTAGAGACCCAGTACTTC. It is translated as CASSLGAGGLETQYF.

The J gene is TRBJ1-2, the V gene TRBV6-1; 8 bases match TRBD1. Germline-derived CDR1 and CDR2 are MNHNS and SASEGT. J was trimmed by 4 bases and V by 3 bases; bases with no gene match: 13. The length of the CDR3 is 17 residues. In DNA, the CDR3 is TGTGCCAGCAGTGAGAGGGACAGGACCGAGTGGGCCTATGGCTACACCTTC. Encoded protein: CASSERDRTEWAYGYTF.

This chain links TRBV30 with TRBJ2-3; perhaps TRBD2 as D (6 bases). This CDR3 spans 15 amino acids. Germline lookup yields CDR1 GTSNPN and CDR2 SVGIG (reference sequence). V was cut by 2 bases and J by 0 bases, with 12 bases left in between. For the CDR3, the DNA is TGTGCCTGGAGTCGGGGGAGCGGGAGCACAGATACGCAGTATTTT. This gives the protein CAWSRGSGSTDTQYF.

The chain recombines TRBV24-1 with TRBJ2-1; 10 bases line up with TRBD2. With V trimmed by 2 bases and J by 6 bases, 15 bases remained unmatched. This CDR3 has 19 residues. The germline V gene encodes CDR1 KGHDR and CDR2 SFDVKD. The CDR3 nucleotides are TGTGCCACCAGTGATTCCCGAGGTAGCGGGAGGAGCTCCCTCAATGAGCAGTTCTTC. It translates to CATSDSRGSGRSSLNEQFF.

This clone was observed a single time. The gene calls are TRBV18 and TRBJ1-2; 9 nucleotides align to TRBD1. V lost 2 bases and J lost 0; bases outside the gene matches: 4. The germline V gene has CDR1 KGHSH and CDR2 LQKENI. The CDR3 runs 16 residues. This chain's CDR3 is CASSPTGGSANYGYTF. The CDR3 region has the DNA TGTGCCAGCTCACCAACAGGGGGCTCAGCTAACTATGGCTACACCTTC.

The chain has TRBV5-4 and TRBJ2-3; TRBD2 agrees at 7 bases. In germline, CDR1 is SGHNT, CDR2 YYREEE (reference sequence). The CDR3 loop spans 15 amino acids. After removal of 6 bases from V and 7 bases from J, the junction contained 14 bases not matched to a gene. The CDR3 loop reads CASTFGRERGNTQYF. The CDR3 DNA sequence: TGTGCCAGCACCTTCGGGCGGGAGAGGGGAAATACGCAGTATTTT.

CDR3 loop: CASRRTSARSEKLFF. The DNA for the CDR3 is TGCGCCAGCAGGCGTACATCTGCACGGAGTGAAAAACTGTTTTTT. The chain recombines TRBV4-3 with TRBJ1-4; D remains ambiguous. The CDR3 runs 15 residues. V shed 6 bases and J shed 7 bases, with 18 bases lying between them. The V gene's germline CDR1 is LGHNA and CDR2 YSLEER.

The chain couples TRBV5-8 to TRBJ2-7, with D perhaps matching TRBD1 (6 bases). Germline V gene sequence: CDR1 SGHTS, CDR2 YDEGEE. Trimming left V 2 bases short and J 3 bases short, with 12 bases between. The CDR3 extends over 14 amino acids. CDR3 DNA sequence: TGTGCCAGCAGCTTAGGCCAGGGGAGCTACGAGCAGTACTTC. This sequence encodes CASSLGQGSYEQYF.

The count of this clone is one. CDR3 residues: CASSLAGEGGNTEAFF. The CDR3 nucleotides read TGTGCCAGCAGCCTCGCCGGGGAAGGGGGGAACACTGAAGCTTTCTTT. The V call is TRBV7-9, the J call TRBJ1-1; D is perhaps TRBD1 (6 bases). V was shortened by 5 bases and J by 1 base, with 17 bases between the two germline ends. CDR3 length: 16 residues. Germline assignment: CDR1 SEHNR and CDR2 FQNEAQ (reference sequence).

The chain couples TRBV7-8 to TRBJ2-7; D uncertain. Deletions cut 1 base from V and 0 bases from J, with 10 bases between. Germline CDR1 reads SGHVS; CDR2 reads FQNEAQ. The CDR3 totals 15 residues. CDR3 coding DNA: TGTGCCAGCAGCTTAGTGGGCTATAGCTCCTACGAGCAGTACTTC. Translating it yields CASSLVGYSSYEQYF.

The rearrangement joins TRBV19 to TRBJ2-2, with 8 bases fitting TRBD1. CDR3 size: 16 residues. Germline V gives CDR1 LNHDA, CDR2 SQIVND (reference sequence). Trimming cost V 7 bases and J 3 bases; bases outside gene matches: 10. CDR3: CASTDRTGPDTGELFF. In DNA, the CDR3 is TGTGCCAGTACCGATAGGACAGGGCCCGACACCGGGGAGCTGTTTTTT.

CDR3 in DNA: TGTGCCAGCAGCCCGGGTTACTATGGCTACACCTTC. Its protein product is CASSPGYYGYTF. This chain joins TRBV7-8 and TRBJ1-2, with D unclear. The length of the CDR3 is 12 residues. Germline V gene sequence: CDR1 SGHVS, CDR2 FQNEAQ. Deletions cut 5 bases from V and 3 bases from J, with 7 bases between. Full variable domain (remainder filled in from reference TRBV7-8 and TRBJ1-2): GAGVSQSPRYKVAKRGQDVALRCDPISGHVSLFWYQQALGQGPEFLTYFQNEAQLDKSGLPSDRFFAERPEGSVSTLKIQRTQQEDSAVYLCASSPGYYGYTFGSGTRLTVV.

Concerning this clone itself: This CDR3 is also generated by other DNA sequences in the sample. This rearrangement joins TRBV5-4 to TRBJ2-3; 7 bases agree with TRBD1. Germline V gene lookup returns CDR1 SGHNT and CDR2 YYREEE (reference sequence). Trimming cost V 2 bases and J 2 bases; bases outside gene matches: 8. The CDR3 is 16 amino acids. The CDR3 loop reads CASSFLGGGPTDTQYF. In nucleotides, the CDR3 is TGTGCCAGCAGCTTTCTAGGGGGCGGGCCCACAGATACGCAGTATTTT.

The V and J genes are TRBV4-2 and TRBJ1-5, with D unclear. Germline lookup yields CDR1 LGHNA and CDR2 YNFKEQ. V lost 2 bases and J 1 base, leaving 12 bases between the germline ends. This CDR3 is 16 amino acids long. CDR3 in DNA: TGTGCCAGCAGCCAACCCACCCTGCTAAGCAATCAGCCCCAGCATTTT. As protein: CASSQPTLLSNQPQHF.

J is TRBJ2-1 and V is TRBV29-1; 7 nucleotides line up with TRBD1. Per the germline V gene, CDR1 is SQVTM and CDR2 is ANQGSEA. The CDR3 loop spans 14 amino acids. Unmatched junction bases numbered 9, after V lost 3 bases and J lost 7 bases. The CDR3 here is CSVDPGQRPNEQFF. CDR3 DNA: TGCAGCGTTGATCCGGGACAGAGACCGAATGAGCAGTTCTTC.